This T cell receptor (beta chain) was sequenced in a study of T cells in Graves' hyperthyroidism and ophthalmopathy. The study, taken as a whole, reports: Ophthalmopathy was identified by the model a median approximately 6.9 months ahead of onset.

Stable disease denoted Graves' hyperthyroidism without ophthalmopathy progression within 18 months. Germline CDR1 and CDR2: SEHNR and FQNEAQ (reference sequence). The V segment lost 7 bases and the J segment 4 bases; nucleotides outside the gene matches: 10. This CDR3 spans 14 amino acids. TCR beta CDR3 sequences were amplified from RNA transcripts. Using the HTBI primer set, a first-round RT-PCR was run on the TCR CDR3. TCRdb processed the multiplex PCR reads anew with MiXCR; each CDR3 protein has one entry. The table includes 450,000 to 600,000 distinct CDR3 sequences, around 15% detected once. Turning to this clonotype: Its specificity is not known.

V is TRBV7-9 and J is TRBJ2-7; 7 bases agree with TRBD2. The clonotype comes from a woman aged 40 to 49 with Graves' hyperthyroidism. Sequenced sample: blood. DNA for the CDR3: TGTGCCAGCAACCAGGGAGGGAGCGGGTACGAGCAGTACTTC. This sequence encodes CASNQGGSGYEQYF. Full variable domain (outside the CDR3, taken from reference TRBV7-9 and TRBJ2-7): DTGVSQNPRHKITKRGQNVTFRCDPISEHNRLYWYRQTLGQGPEFLTYFQNEAQLEKSRLLSDRFSAERPKGSFSTLEIQRTEQGDSAMYLCASNQGGSGYEQYFGPGTRLTVT.